This T cell receptor (beta chain) was identified during a study of blood T cell repertoires in COVID-19. Study as a whole: COVID-19 samples collected from the United States, Italy and Spain covered acute and convalescent phases. Nucleic acid was either cDNA or gDNA, and it came from T cells, B-cell-depleted T cells, or PBMCs.

Per the original methods: Estimation of nucleated cell counts relied on the amplification of reference gene primers. Generated by immunoSEQ multiplex PCR, the TCRdb table keeps only in-frame clones and is missing some. Clone size and V and J calls were adopted from that table, with D and trimming inferred from the DNA. The table has around 330,000 clones, around 87% seen once. This CDR3 is built from 13 residues. The junction had 9 bases not matched to a gene; V was cut back by 7 bases and J by 8 bases. This clone appeared once. Material for sequencing was peripheral blood. The chain employs TRBV12-3 or TRBV12-4 and TRBJ1-2; the match to TRBD1 covers 8 bases. This TCR was recovered from a woman between 45 and 65 years old with active or convalescent COVID-19. CDR3 amino acids: CASKRQGNQGYTF. The CDR3 DNA follows: TGTGCCAGCAAAAGACAGGGGAATCAAGGCTACACCTTC.